A single TCR beta chain is shown here with its context. The record originates from a study of blood T cell repertoires in COVID-19. The method was immunoSEQ multiplex PCR; TCRdb's version includes in-frame clones alone and lacks a portion of them. This repertoire shows some 150,000 clones, about nine tenths found once; its top ten account for 2% to 2.5%. This CDR3 has 18 residues. J was trimmed by 1 base and V by 2 bases; bases with no gene match: 10. Germline loops: CDR1 KGHSH, CDR2 LQKENI. The TCR originated in a human donor in a cohort sampled during active COVID-19. Specimen: peripheral blood. The chain carries TRBV18 and TRBJ1-2; 10 bases align to TRBD1. CDR3 amino acids: CASSPVGPTGGGNYGYTF. In DNA form, the CDR3 reads TGTGCCAGCTCACCAGTCGGGCCGACAGGGGGCGGTAACTATGGCTACACCTTC.